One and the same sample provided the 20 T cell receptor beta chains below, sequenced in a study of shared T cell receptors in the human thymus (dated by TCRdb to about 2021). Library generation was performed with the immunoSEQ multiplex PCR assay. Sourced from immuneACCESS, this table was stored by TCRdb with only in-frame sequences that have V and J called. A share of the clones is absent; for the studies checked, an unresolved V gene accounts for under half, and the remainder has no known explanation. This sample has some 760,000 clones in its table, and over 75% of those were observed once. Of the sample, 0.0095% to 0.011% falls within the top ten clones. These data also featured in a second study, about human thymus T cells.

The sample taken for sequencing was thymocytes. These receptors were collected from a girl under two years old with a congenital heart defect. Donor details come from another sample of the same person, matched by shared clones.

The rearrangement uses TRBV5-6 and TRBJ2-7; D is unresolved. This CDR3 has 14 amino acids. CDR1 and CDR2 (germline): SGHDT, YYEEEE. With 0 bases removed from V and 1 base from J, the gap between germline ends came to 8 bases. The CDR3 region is CASSLARHSYEQYF. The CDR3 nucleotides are TGTGCCAGCAGCTTGGCCAGACATTCCTACGAGCAGTACTTC.

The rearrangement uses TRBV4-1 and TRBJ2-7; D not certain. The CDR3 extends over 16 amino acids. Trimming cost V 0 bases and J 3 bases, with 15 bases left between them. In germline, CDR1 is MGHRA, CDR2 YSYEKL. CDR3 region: CASSQEPSPTFYEQYF. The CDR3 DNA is TGCGCCAGCAGCCAAGAACCGTCTCCAACTTTCTACGAGCAGTACTTC.

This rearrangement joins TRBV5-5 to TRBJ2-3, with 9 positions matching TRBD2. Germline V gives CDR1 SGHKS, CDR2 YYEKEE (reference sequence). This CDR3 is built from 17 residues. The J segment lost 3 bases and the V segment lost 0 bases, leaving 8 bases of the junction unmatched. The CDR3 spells CASSLGIAGDLTDTQYF. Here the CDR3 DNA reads TGTGCCAGCAGCTTGGGTATAGCGGGGGATCTTACAGATACGCAGTATTTT.

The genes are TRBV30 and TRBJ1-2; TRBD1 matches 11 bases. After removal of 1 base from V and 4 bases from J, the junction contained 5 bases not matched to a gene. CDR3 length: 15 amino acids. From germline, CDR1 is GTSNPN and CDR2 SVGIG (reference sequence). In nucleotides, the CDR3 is TGTGCCTGGAGTGGGTCCGGGACAGGGGGCTATGGCTACACCTTC. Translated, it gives CAWSGSGTGGYGYTF.

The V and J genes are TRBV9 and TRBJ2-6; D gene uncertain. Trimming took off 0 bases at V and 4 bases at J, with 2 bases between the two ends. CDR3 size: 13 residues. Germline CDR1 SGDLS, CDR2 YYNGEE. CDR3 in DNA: TGTGCCAGCAGCGTAGCGGGGGCCAACGTCCTGACTTTC. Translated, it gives CASSVAGANVLTF.

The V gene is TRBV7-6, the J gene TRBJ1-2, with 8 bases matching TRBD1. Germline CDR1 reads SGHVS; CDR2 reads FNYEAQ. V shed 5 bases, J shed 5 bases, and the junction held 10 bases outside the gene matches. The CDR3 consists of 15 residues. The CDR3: CASSEDWQGAYGYTF. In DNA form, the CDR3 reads TGTGCCAGCAGCGAAGACTGGCAGGGGGCGTATGGCTACACCTTC.

CDR3: CASSQEVVVPQGRRSNYGYTF. Written as DNA, the CDR3 is TGTGCCAGCAGCCAAGAGGTCGTCGTGCCCCAGGGGCGGCGATCTAACTATGGCTACACCTTC. V usage is TRBV14 and J usage is TRBJ1-2, with a weak D call TRBD1 (6 bases). Trimming pared 0 bases from V and 0 bases from J, leaving 26 bases between. The germline gives CDR1 SGHDN, CDR2 FVKESK. The CDR3 runs 21 residues.

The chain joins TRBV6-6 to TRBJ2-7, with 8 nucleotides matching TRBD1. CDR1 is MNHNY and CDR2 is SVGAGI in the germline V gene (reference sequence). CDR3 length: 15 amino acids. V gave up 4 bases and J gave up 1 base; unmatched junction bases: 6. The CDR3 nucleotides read TGTGCCAGCAGTTCCCTAACAGGGGGTTCCTACGAGCAGTACTTC. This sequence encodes CASSSLTGGSYEQYF.

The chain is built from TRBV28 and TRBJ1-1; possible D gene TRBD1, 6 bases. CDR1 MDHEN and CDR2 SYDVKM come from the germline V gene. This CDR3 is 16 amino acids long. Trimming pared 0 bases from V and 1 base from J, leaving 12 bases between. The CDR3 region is CASSLCIRGANTEAFF. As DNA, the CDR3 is TGTGCCAGCAGTTTATGCATCAGGGGTGCGAACACTGAAGCTTTCTTT.

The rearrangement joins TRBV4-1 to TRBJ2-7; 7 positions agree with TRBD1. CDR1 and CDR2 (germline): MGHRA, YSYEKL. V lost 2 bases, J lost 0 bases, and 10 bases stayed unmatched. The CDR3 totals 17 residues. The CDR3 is CASSQRVGQRLSYEQYF. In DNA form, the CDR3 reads TGCGCCAGCAGCCAAAGAGTGGGACAGAGGCTCTCCTACGAGCAGTACTTC.

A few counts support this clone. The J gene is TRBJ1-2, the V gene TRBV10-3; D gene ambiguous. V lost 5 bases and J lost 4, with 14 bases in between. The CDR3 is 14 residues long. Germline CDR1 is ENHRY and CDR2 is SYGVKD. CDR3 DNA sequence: TGTGCCATCAGTAACTCGACTCCGCTCTATGGCTACACCTTC. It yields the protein CAISNSTPLYGYTF.

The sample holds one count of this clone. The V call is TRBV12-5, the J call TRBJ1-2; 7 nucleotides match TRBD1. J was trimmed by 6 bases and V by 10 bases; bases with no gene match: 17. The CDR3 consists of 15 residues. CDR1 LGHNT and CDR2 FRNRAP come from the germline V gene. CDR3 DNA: TGTGCTATCCGACAGGGACTTCGAGGGGTTCATGGCTACACCTTC. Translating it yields CAIRQGLRGVHGYTF.

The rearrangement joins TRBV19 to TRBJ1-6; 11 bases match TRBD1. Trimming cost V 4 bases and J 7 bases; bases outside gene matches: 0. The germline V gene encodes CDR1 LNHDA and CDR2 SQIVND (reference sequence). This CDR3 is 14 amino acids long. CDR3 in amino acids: CASSRTGGNSPLHF. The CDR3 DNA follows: TGTGCCAGTAGTAGGACAGGGGGCAATTCACCCCTCCACTTT.

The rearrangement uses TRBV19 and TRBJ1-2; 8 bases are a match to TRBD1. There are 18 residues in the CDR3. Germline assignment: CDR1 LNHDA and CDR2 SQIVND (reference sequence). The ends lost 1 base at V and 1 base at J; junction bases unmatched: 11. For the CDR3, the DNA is TGTGCCAGTAGTATAGCCATTTCATCGGGACAGGTTAACTATGGCTACACCTTC. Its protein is CASSIAISSGQVNYGYTF.

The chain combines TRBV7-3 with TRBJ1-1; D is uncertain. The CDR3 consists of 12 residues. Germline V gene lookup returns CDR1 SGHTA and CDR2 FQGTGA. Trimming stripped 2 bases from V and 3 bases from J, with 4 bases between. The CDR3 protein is CASSLSDTEAFF. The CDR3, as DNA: TGTGCCAGCAGCTTATCTGACACTGAAGCTTTCTTT.

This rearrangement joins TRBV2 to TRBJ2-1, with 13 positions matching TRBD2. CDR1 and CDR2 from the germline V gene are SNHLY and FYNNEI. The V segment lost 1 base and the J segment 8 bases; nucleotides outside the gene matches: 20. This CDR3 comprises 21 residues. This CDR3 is CASSEVNVGLAGSTRRDEQFF. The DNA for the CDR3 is TGTGCCAGCAGTGAAGTGAATGTGGGACTAGCGGGGTCTACCCGAAGGGATGAGCAGTTCTTC.

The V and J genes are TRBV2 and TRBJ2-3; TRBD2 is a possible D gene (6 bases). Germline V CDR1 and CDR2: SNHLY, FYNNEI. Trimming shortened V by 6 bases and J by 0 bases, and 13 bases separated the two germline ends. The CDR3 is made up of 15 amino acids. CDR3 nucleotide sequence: TGTGCCAGCAGCACAAGGAGGGGAAGCACAGATACGCAGTATTTT. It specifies CASSTRRGSTDTQYF.

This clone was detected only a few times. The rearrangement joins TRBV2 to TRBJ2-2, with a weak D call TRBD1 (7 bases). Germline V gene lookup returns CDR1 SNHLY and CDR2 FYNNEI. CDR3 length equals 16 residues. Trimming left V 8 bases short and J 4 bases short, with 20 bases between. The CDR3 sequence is CASGTTGRSSTGELFF. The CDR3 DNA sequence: TGTGCCAGCGGCACGACAGGGAGGTCGAGCACCGGGGAGCTGTTTTTT. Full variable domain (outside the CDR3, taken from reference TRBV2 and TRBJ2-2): EPEVTQTPSHQVTQMGQEVILRCVPISNHLYFYWYRQILGQKVEFLVSFYNNEISEKSEIFDDQFSVERPDGSNFTLKIRSTKLEDSAMYFCASGTTGRSSTGELFFGEGSRLTVL.

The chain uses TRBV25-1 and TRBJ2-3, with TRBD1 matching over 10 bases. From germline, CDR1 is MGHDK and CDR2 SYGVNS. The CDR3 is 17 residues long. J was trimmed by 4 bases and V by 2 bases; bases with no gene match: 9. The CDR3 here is CASSEPRRQGAADTQYF. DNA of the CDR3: TGTGCCAGCAGTGAACCTCGCCGACAGGGGGCTGCAGATACGCAGTATTTT.

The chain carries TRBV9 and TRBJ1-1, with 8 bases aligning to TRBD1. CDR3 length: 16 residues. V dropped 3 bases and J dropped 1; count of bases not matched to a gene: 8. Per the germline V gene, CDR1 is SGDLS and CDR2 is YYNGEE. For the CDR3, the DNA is TGTGCCAGCAGCGGACTGACAGGGGTGGAGAACACTGAAGCTTTCTTT. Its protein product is CASSGLTGVENTEAFF.